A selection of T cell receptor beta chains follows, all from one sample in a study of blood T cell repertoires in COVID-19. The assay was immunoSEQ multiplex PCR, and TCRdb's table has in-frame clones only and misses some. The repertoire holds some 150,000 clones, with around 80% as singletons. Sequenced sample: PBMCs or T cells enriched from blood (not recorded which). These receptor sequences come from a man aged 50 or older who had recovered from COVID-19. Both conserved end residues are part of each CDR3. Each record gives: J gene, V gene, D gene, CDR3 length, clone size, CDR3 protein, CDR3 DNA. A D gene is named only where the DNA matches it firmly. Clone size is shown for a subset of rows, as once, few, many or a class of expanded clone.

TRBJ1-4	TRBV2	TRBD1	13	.	CASSGTDNEKLFF	TGTGCCAGCAGCGGGACAGATAATGAAAAACTGTTTTTT
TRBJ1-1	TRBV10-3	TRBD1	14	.	CAISGQGLNTEAFF	TGTGCCATCAGTGGACAGGGACTGAACACTGAAGCTTTCTTT
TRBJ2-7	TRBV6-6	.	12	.	CASSSTVDEQYF	TGTGCCAGCAGTTCGACAGTCGACGAGCAGTACTTC
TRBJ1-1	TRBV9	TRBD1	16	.	CASSPRTGALNTEAFF	TGTGCCAGCAGCCCAAGAACAGGGGCTCTGAACACTGAAGCTTTCTTT
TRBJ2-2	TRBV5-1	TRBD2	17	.	CASSLVLSGADTGELFF	TGCGCCAGCAGCTTGGTCCTAAGCGGGGCCGACACCGGGGAGCTGTTTTTT
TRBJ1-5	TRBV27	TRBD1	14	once	CASSLQGAVQPQHF	TGTGCCAGCAGTCTTCAGGGGGCGGTTCAGCCCCAGCATTTT
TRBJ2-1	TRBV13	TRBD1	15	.	CASSRPGQVYNEQFF	TGTGCCAGCAGCCGACCCGGACAGGTCTACAATGAGCAGTTCTTC
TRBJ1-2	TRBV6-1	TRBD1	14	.	CASSETGRGLGYTF	TGTGCCAGCAGTGAAACAGGCAGGGGGCTAGGCTACACCTTC
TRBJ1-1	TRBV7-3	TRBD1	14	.	CASSMGQANTEAFF	TGTGCCAGCAGCATGGGACAGGCGAACACTGAAGCTTTCTTT
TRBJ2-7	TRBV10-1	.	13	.	CASSTSNSYEQYF	TGCGCCAGCAGTACCAGTAACTCCTACGAGCAGTACTTC
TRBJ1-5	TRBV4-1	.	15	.	CASSQDTGYNQPQHF	TGCGCCAGCAGCCAAGATACAGGGTATAATCAGCCCCAGCATTTT
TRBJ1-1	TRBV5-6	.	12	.	CAVGRVNTEAFF	TGTGCCGTCGGGAGGGTGAACACTGAAGCTTTCTTT
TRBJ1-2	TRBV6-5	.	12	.	CASSPSAYGYTF	TGTGCCAGCAGTCCGTCAGCGTATGGCTACACCTTC
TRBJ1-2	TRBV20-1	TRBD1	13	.	CSASGQGAISYTF	TGCAGTGCTAGTGGACAGGGGGCGATAAGCTACACCTTC
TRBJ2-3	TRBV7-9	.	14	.	CASSWTASTDTQYF	TGTGCCAGCAGCTGGACAGCTAGCACAGATACGCAGTATTTT
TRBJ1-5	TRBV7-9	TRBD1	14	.	CASSSQGGNQPQHF	TGTGCCAGCAGCTCACAGGGGGGAAATCAGCCCCAGCATTTT
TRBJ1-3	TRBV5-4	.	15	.	CASSLGDSLGNTIYF	TGTGCCAGCAGCTTGGGGGACTCTCTCGGAAACACCATATATTTT
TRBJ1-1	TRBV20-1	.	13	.	CSASQGDGPEAFF	TGCAGTGCTAGTCAAGGGGATGGGCCTGAAGCTTTCTTT
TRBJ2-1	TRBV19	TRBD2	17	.	CASSMIRGGGLDNEQFF	TGTGCCAGTAGTATGATCCGTGGGGGAGGGCTGGACAATGAGCAGTTCTTC
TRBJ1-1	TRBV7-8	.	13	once	CASSSRTPYEAFF	TGTGCCAGCAGCTCTCGAACCCCCTATGAAGCTTTCTTT
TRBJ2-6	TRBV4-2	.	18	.	CASSQESTGYSGANVLTF	TGTGCCAGCAGCCAAGAATCAACAGGGTACTCTGGGGCCAACGTCCTGACTTTC
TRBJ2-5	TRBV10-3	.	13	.	CASSRGYQETQYF	TGTGCCAGCTCTCGGGGATACCAAGAGACCCAGTACTTC
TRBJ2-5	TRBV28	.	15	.	CASSLSSQGLRTQYF	TGTGCCAGCAGTCTATCAAGTCAGGGTTTGAGGACCCAGTACTTC
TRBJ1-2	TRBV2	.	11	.	CASSVQYGYTF	TGTGCCAGCAGTGTTCAATATGGCTACACCTTC
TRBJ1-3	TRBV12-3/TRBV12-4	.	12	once	CASSIHRNTIYF	TGTGCCAGCTCCATACATAGAAACACCATATATTTT
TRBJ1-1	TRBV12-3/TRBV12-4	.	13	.	CASSLGHFTEAFF	TGTGCCAGCAGTCTCGGACATTTCACTGAAGCTTTCTTT
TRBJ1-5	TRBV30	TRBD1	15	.	CAWSLWDRRNQPQHF	TGTGCCTGGAGCTTATGGGACAGGCGCAATCAGCCCCAGCATTTT
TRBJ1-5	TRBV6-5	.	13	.	CASNVQGTWPQHF	TGTGCCAGCAACGTCCAGGGTACGTGGCCCCAGCATTTT
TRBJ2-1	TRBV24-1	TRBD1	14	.	CATSRDSSYNEQFF	TGTGCCACCAGTCGGGACAGTTCCTACAATGAGCAGTTCTTC
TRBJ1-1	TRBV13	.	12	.	CASSLGGGGLFF	TGTGCCAGCAGCTTAGGCGGCGGGGGGCTTTTCTTT
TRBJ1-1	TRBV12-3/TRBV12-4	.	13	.	CASSSDRNTEAFF	TGTGCCAGCAGTTCTGACAGGAACACTGAAGCTTTCTTT
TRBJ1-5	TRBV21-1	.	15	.	CASSASGTGGSPQHF	TGTGCCAGCAGCGCCTCCGGGACAGGGGGTTCGCCCCAGCATTTT
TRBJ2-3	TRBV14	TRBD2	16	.	CASSQDAGVSTDTQYF	TGTGCCAGCAGCCAAGATGCGGGGGTTAGCACAGATACGCAGTATTTT
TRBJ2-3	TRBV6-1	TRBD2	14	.	CASSDTSGADTQYF	TGTGCCAGCAGTGATACTAGCGGGGCAGATACGCAGTATTTT
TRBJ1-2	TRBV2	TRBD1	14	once	CASSSGTGNYGYTF	TGTGCCAGCAGTTCCGGGACAGGCAACTATGGCTACACCTTC
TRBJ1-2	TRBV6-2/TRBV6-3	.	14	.	CASSYYSSTYGYTF	TGTGCCAGCAGTTACTATTCATCGACTTATGGCTACACCTTC
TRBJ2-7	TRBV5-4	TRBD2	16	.	CASSLGPSGGPYEQYF	TGTGCCAGCAGCTTGGGCCCTAGCGGGGGTCCCTACGAGCAGTACTTC
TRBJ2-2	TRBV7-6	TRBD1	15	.	CASSLGQGDTGELFF	TGTGCCAGCAGCTTAGGACAGGGTGATACCGGGGAGCTGTTTTTT
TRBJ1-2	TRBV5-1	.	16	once	CASSLGAGDFGYGYTF	TGCGCCAGCAGCTTGGGAGCCGGGGATTTTGGCTATGGCTACACCTTC
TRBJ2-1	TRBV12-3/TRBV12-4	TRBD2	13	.	CASSLRAGGPEFF	TGTGCCAGCAGTCTTCGGGCGGGGGGGCCTGAGTTCTTC
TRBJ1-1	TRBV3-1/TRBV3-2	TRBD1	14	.	CASSSNRGSTEAFF	TGTGCCAGCAGCTCAAACAGGGGTAGCACTGAAGCTTTCTTT
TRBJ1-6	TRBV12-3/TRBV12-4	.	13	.	CASSLDINSPLHF	TGTGCCAGCAGTTTAGACATAAATTCACCCCTCCACTTT
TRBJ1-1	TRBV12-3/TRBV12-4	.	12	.	CASGAWVAEAFF	TGTGCCAGCGGGGCTTGGGTGGCTGAAGCTTTCTTT
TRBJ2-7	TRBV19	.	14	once	CASSISRATYEQYF	TGTGCCAGTAGTATTTCCAGGGCAACCTACGAGCAGTACTTC
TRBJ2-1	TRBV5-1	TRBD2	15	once	CASRLAGDPYNEQFF	TGCGCCAGCAGATTAGCGGGGGACCCCTACAATGAGCAGTTCTTC
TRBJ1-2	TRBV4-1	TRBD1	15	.	CASSQLTGDRNGYTF	TGCGCCAGCAGCCAACTGACAGGGGATCGGAATGGCTACACCTTC
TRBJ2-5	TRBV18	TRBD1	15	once	CASSPLTGEVETQYF	TGTGCCAGCTCACCCTTGACAGGGGAGGTAGAGACCCAGTACTTC
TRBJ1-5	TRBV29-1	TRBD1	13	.	CSVGDRPNQPQHF	TGCAGCGTTGGGGACAGGCCAAATCAGCCCCAGCATTTT
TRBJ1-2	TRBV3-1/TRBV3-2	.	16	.	CASSHERGGGGYGYTF	TGTGCCAGCAGCCATGAAAGGGGGGGCGGTGGCTATGGCTACACCTTC
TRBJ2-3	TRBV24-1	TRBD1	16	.	CATSDPGTGGRDTQYF	TGTGCCACCAGTGACCCCGGGACAGGGGGCAGAGATACGCAGTATTTT
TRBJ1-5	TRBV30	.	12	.	CACQGNNQPQHF	TGTGCCTGCCAGGGGAACAATCAGCCCCAGCATTTT
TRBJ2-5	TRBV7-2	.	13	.	CASSRRTDGPQYF	TGTGCCAGCAGCCGTAGGACAGATGGGCCCCAGTACTTC
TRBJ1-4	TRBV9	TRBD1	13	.	CASGGTGNEKLFF	TGTGCCAGCGGGGGGACAGGGAATGAAAAACTGTTTTTT
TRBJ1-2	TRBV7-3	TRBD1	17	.	CASSLTGGTASNYGYTF	TGTGCCAGCAGCTTAACAGGGGGGACAGCCTCTAACTATGGCTACACCTTC
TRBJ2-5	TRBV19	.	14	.	CASSWTASKETQYF	TGTGCCAGTAGCTGGACAGCATCCAAAGAGACCCAGTACTTC
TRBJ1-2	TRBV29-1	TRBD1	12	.	CSARTGGEDYTF	TGCAGCGCCAGGACAGGGGGCGAGGACTACACCTTC
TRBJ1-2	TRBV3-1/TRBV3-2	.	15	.	CASSPDGLRGNGYTF	TGTGCCAGCAGCCCAGATGGGCTGAGAGGGAATGGCTACACCTTC
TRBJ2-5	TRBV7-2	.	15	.	CASSLRARDGETQYF	TGTGCCAGCAGCCTGAGGGCGAGGGATGGTGAGACCCAGTACTTC
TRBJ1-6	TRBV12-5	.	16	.	CASGFTIDRHFPPLHF	TGTGCTAGTGGTTTCACTATAGACAGACACTTTCCACCCCTCCACTTT
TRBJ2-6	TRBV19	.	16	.	CASILWGDSGANVLTF	TGTGCCAGTATCCTCTGGGGGGACTCTGGGGCCAACGTCCTGACTTTC